A selection of T cell receptor beta chains follows, all from one sample in a study of control samples from healthy donors and cancer patients. Sequencing used immunoSEQ multiplex PCR; TCRdb keeps in-frame clones, though not all of them. The profile shows about 160,000 clones, over 85% of them singletons. The sequenced material came from blood. Receptors were obtained from a woman aged 55-70 years in good health. The CDR3 runs from the conserved cysteine through the conserved F or W. The D gene is left open where the match is weak. Where a row states a size, it is once, few, many or the class of an expanded clone; other rows omit it.

clone size,D gene,J gene,V gene,CDR3 protein,CDR3 DNA
once,NA,TRBJ2-2,TRBV5-1,CASSWDGTWGGELFF,TGCGCCAGCAGCTGGGATGGGACCTGGGGCGGGGAGCTGTTTTTT
NA,TRBD1,TRBJ1-4,TRBV23-1,CASSQSGTADNEKLFF,TGCGCCAGCAGTCAATCTGGGACAGCGGATAATGAAAAACTGTTTTTT
once,NA,TRBJ2-1,TRBV11-2,CASSLERAVSSYNEQFF,TGTGCCAGCAGCTTAGAGAGGGCCGTGAGCTCCTACAATGAGCAGTTCTTC
NA,NA,TRBJ1-4,TRBV5-1,CASSFGGGNEKLFF,TGCGCCAGCAGCTTTGGCGGGGGAAATGAAAAACTGTTTTTT
once,NA,TRBJ1-2,TRBV5-6,CASSYTGFYGYTF,TGTGCCAGCAGCTATACAGGGTTCTATGGCTACACCTTC
NA,NA,TRBJ1-1,TRBV9,CASSSTTTGSLGAFF,TGTGCCAGCAGCTCAACCACTACAGGGTCTTTAGGAGCTTTCTTT
NA,NA,TRBJ1-2,TRBV30,CAWSVRRDYGYTF,TGTGCCTGGAGTGTGAGGAGGGACTATGGCTACACCTTC
NA,NA,TRBJ1-5,TRBV6-1,CASSEDPDQPQHF,TGTGCCAGCAGTGAAGACCCGGATCAGCCCCAGCATTTT
NA,NA,TRBJ2-3,TRBV2,CASSEVIAPSTDTQYF,TGTGCCAGCAGTGAAGTCATAGCGCCCAGCACAGATACGCAGTATTTT
NA,NA,TRBJ2-3,TRBV7-2,CASSPGRRQLNTQYF,TGTGCCAGCAGCCCGGGTCGTAGACAACTCAATACGCAGTATTTT
once,NA,TRBJ1-2,TRBV7-2,CASSSYGPNYGYTF,TGTGCCAGCAGCTCATATGGTCCTAACTATGGCTACACCTTC
NA,NA,TRBJ1-5,TRBV6-4,CASSTDYSQPQHF,TGTGCCAGCAGTACCGACTATAGCCAGCCCCAGCATTTT
once,NA,TRBJ1-5,TRBV7-2,CASSFNSNQPQHF,TGTGCCAGCAGCTTTAACAGCAATCAGCCCCAGCATTTT
NA,NA,TRBJ1-2,TRBV10-1,CASRATYGYTF,TGCGCCAGCCGGGCCACCTATGGCTACACCTTC